This T cell receptor beta chain was identified in a study of T cell repertoires in cytomegalovirus infection. Study background: Shared public TCR beta signatures pointed to both CMV infection and a matching HLA type.

Each CDR3 protein is one row after TCRdb ran MiXCR on the reads. The table includes hundreds of thousands of distinct CDR3 sequences, under 40% detected once. The table lists this clonotype with a few counts. Its target is not known. Study-wide points: Cumulative frequency (of public TCR beta family members) identified carriers of CMV plus the relevant HLA. In two of eight donors, the top clonotype was HLA-C-restricted CMV-specific.

The sequencing sample was made of PBMCs. This clonotype originated in a human donor in good health (CMV status not recorded). Some clones in this sample may be carry-over from other donors' samples.

The chain's CDR3 is CASSPGPRGNQPQHF. The CDR3 DNA reads as TGTGCCAGTTCCCCCGGGCCCAGGGGGAATCAGCCCCAGCATTTT. The J gene is TRBJ1-5, the V gene TRBV19; TRBD1 matches 7 bases. The CDR3 spans 15 residues. The germline V gene has CDR1 LNHDA and CDR2 SQIVND (reference sequence). Trimming took 8 bases from V and 4 from J; bases not matched to a gene: 11.